The 14 T cell receptor beta chains below come from one sample, sequenced in a study of blood T cell repertoires in COVID-19. Some clones are missing from TCRdb's copy, which holds only in-frame ones; the method was immunoSEQ multiplex PCR. The sample shows roughly 290,000 clones, about 90% of them seen only once. Sequenced material: peripheral blood. These receptor sequences come from a woman between 45 and 65 years old who had recovered from COVID-19.

This clone appeared a single time. The chain recombines TRBV6-2 or TRBV6-3 with TRBJ1-5; D may be TRBD1 (6 bases). CDR1 MNHEY and CDR2 SVGEGT come from the germline V gene. V was pared by 5 bases and J by 4 bases, with 15 bases between. The CDR3 runs to 15 residues. The CDR3 nucleotides read TGTGCCAGCAGTCCCCGTTCCAGGGGTAATCAGCCCCAGCATTTT. Translating gives CASSPRSRGNQPQHF.

The V call is TRBV6-2 or TRBV6-3, the J call TRBJ2-5; 9 bases are a match to TRBD2. Looked up from germline, CDR1 is MNHEY and CDR2 is SVGEGT. The CDR3 is 17 amino acids. V dropped 5 bases and J dropped 5; count of bases not matched to a gene: 15. The CDR3 coding sequence is TGTGCCAGCAGTCAAGATAGCGGGGGCAGAGGAACGGAGACCCAGTACTTC. Protein: CASSQDSGGRGTETQYF.

As DNA, the CDR3 is TGTGCCAGCAGCCAAGATAAGCTCCTCGGGACTAGCGGCACAGATACGCAGTATTTT. Encoded protein: CASSQDKLLGTSGTDTQYF. The J gene is TRBJ2-3, the V gene TRBV4-2; 10 bases fit TRBD2. Germline CDR1 and CDR2: LGHNA and YNFKEQ. CDR3 size: 19 residues. The V gene end was trimmed by 0 bases and the J gene end by 1 base; junction bases not matched to a gene: 10.

This chain uses TRBV5-1 with TRBJ2-3, with unresolved D. V lost 0 bases and J 6 bases, leaving 11 bases between the germline ends. CDR3 length: 14 amino acids. Germline V gene sequence: CDR1 SGHRS, CDR2 YFSETQ. The CDR3 DNA is TGCGCCAGCAGCTTGGAAGGTCAAGCGGATACGCAGTATTTT. It translates to CASSLEGQADTQYF.

V usage is TRBV6-5 and J usage is TRBJ2-7; the match to TRBD1 covers 9 bases. Unmatched junction bases numbered 4, after V lost 4 bases and J lost 3 bases. Looked up from germline, CDR1 is MNHEY and CDR2 is SVGAGI. CDR3 length equals 14 residues. CDR3 sequence (DNA): TGTGCCAGCAGTTGGGGACAGGGTGACTACGAGCAGTACTTC. Protein: CASSWGQGDYEQYF.

The chain links TRBV4-3 to TRBJ2-7; 10 bases fit TRBD1. Germline V CDR1 and CDR2: LGHNA, YSLEER. The CDR3 length is 15 residues. V trimming: 4 bases; J trimming: 3 bases; junction bases outside the gene matches: 6. DNA of the CDR3: TGCGCCAGCAGCCTCCACGGGACAGGGGTCTACGAGCAGTACTTC. It specifies CASSLHGTGVYEQYF.

V and J are TRBV7-9 and TRBJ2-7; tentative D call: TRBD2 (6 bases). Germline V gives CDR1 SEHNR, CDR2 FQNEAQ (reference sequence). V gave up 5 bases and J gave up 0 bases, with 11 bases separating them. The length of the CDR3 is 14 residues. In DNA form, the CDR3 reads TGTGCCAGCAGCCCTCTAGCGCTCTCCTACGAGCAGTACTTC. Its protein is CASSPLALSYEQYF.

The V and J genes are TRBV25-1 and TRBJ1-6, with D maybe TRBD1 (5 bases). The CDR3 extends over 15 amino acids. In germline, CDR1 is MGHDK, CDR2 SYGVNS. The V end lost 1 base, the J end lost 5 bases, and 9 bases lay between the germline ends. The CDR3 DNA reads TGTGCCAGCAGTGAATTGACAGCCAATAATTCACCCCTCCACTTT. Translating it yields CASSELTANNSPLHF.

This sequence joins TRBV11-2 and TRBJ2-3, with D maybe TRBD2 (6 bases). The CDR3 length is 16 residues. From germline, CDR1 is SGHAT and CDR2 FQNNGV. The ends were cut back, 5 bases at V and 2 bases at J, with 17 bases in the middle. The CDR3 region is CASSPRRRGPTDTQYF. The CDR3 coding sequence is TGTGCCAGCAGCCCCCGCCGGCGGGGCCCCACAGATACGCAGTATTTT.

The chain has TRBV30 and TRBJ1-2; tentative D call: TRBD1 (5 bases). V lost 0 bases and J 6 bases, leaving 5 bases between the germline ends. The CDR3 totals 11 residues. The germline gives CDR1 GTSNPN, CDR2 SVGIG (reference sequence). The CDR3 DNA sequence: TGTGCCTGGAGTGTAGGGGATGGCTACACCTTC. This translates into CAWSVGDGYTF.

CDR3 sequence (DNA): TGTGCCAGCAGCGCAGGACTATATACGCAGTATTTT. Translated, it gives CASSAGLYTQYF. The chain couples TRBV6-2 or TRBV6-3 to TRBJ2-3, with D perhaps matching TRBD2 (6 bases). This CDR3 has 12 residues. Trimming pared 6 bases from V and 7 bases from J, leaving 11 bases between. CDR1 is MNHEY and CDR2 is SVGEGT in the germline V gene.

The chain carries TRBV18 and TRBJ1-4; D may be TRBD1 (5 bases). CDR1 KGHSH and CDR2 LQKENI come from the germline V gene. This CDR3 region has 15 residues. V shed 3 bases and J shed 4 bases, with 12 bases lying between them. The CDR3 nucleotides read TGTGCCAGCTCACCCAGGGAACATAGTAATGAAAAACTGTTTTTT. It codes for CASSPREHSNEKLFF. Combining the CDR3 with reference TRBV18 and TRBJ1-4 gives the whole variable domain NAGVMQNPRHLVRRRGQEARLRCSPMKGHSHVYWYRQLPEEGLKFMVYLQKENIIDESGMPKERFSAEFPKEGPSILRIQQVVRGDSAAYFCASSPREHSNEKLFFGSGTQLSVL.

The chain joins TRBV5-1 to TRBJ2-7; TRBD2 agrees at 7 bases. This CDR3 has 14 residues. CDR1 is SGHRS and CDR2 is YFSETQ in the germline V gene. Trimming removed 2 bases from V and 3 bases from J; junction bases left unmatched: 5. The CDR3 DNA follows: TGCGCCAGCAGCTTCGGCAGGGAGGGCTACGAGCAGTACTTC. Its protein product is CASSFGREGYEQYF.

This clone turned up a few times. The chain recombines TRBV7-2 with TRBJ1-5; D call uncertain. The germline V gene encodes CDR1 SGHTA and CDR2 FQGNSA. Trimming shortened V by 5 bases and J by 4 bases, and 15 bases separated the two germline ends. The CDR3 spans 15 residues. In DNA form, the CDR3 reads TGTGCCAGCAGCACTTTTTCGGCGGGGAATCAGCCCCAGCATTTT. As protein: CASSTFSAGNQPQHF. The whole variable domain, filled in from reference TRBV7-2 and TRBJ1-5, reads GAGVSQSPSNKVTEKGKDVELRCDPISGHTALYWYRQSLGQGLEFLIYFQGNSAPDKSGLPSDRFSAERTGGSVSTLTIQRTQQEDSAVYLCASSTFSAGNQPQHFGDGTRLSIL.